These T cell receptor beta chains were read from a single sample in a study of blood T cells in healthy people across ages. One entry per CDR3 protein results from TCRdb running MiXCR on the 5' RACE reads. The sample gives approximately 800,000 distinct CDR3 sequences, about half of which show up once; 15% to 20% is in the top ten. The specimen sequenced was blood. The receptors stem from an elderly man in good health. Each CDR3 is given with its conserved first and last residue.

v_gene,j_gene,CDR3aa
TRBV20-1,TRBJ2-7,CSASIERAPSYEQYF
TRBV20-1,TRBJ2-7,CSAKAGRLDYEQYF
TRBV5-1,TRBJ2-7,CASSLDGLNYEQYF
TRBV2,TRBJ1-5,CASRGQAIFSNQPQHF
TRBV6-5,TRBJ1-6,CASSYSFFLYRDRGHSPLHF
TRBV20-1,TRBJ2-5,CSARDPRQETQYF
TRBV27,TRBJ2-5,CASSLVQGARETQYF
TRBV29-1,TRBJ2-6,CSVDQGGQSGANVLTF
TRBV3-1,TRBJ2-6,CASSLGLAGGPSGANVLTF
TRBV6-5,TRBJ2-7,CASSHGASGISYEQYF
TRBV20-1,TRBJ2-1,CSALGAGTSGDNEQFF
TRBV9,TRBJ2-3,CASGLGPTSTDTQYF
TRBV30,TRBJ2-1,CAARYRLAVNEQFF
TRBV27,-,CASNLGMASDYNEQYF
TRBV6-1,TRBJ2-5,CASSIGVSQETQYF
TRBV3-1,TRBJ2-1,CASSQPGHTPNEQFF
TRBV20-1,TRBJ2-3,CSARVVDTQYF
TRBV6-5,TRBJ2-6,CASRLGPSGANVLTF
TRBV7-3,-,CASSPTSGRRTQYF
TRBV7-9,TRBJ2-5,CASSLAQGATNEQYF
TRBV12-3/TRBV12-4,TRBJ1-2,CASTLGQEATGYTF
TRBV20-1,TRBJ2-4,CSARVESAKNIQYF
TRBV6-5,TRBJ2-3,CASSYSRWTSGGLTDTQYF
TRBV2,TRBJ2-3,CASRRDTSTDTQYF
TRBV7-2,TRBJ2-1,CASRRTSGAFGTQFF
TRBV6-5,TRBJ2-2,CASKKGQGFAGELFF
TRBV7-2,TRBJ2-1,CASSDRGITYNEQFF
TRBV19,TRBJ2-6,CASTDRGLRSGANVLTF
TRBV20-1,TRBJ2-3,CSPGTSGSTDTQYF
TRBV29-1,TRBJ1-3,CSVGQGSGNTIYF
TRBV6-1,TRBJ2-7,CATRLAVAKNVQYF
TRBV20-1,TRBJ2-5,CSARRTGSKETQYF
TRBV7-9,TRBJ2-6,CASSRSTGGGSGANVLTF
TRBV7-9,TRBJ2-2,CASSQRSGSPRITGELFF
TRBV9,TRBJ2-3,CASSVATSGKVWADTQYF
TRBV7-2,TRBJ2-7,CASSLARRGQYF
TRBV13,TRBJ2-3,CASSFVRGDTQYF
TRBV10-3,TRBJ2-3,CAISAAGTGGPDTQYF
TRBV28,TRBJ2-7,CASSPTGSSSDEQYF
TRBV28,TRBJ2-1,CASSPLGGSDEQFF
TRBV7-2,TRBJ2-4,CASSANRGADIQYF
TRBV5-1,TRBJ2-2,CASSPTTGAGELFF
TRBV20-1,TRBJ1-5,CSASQGAGQPQHF
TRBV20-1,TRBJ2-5,CSAWDRGETQYF
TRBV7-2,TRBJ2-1,CASSLIGRAGEQFF
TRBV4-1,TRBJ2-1,CASSQVAGVPRYNEQFF
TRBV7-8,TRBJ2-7,CASSPRDRGMGEQYF
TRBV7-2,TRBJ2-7,CASSYGLADTYEQYF
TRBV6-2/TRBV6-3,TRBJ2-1,CASSLFAGSYNEQFF
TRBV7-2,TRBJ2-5,CASSPASVGPRGTQYF
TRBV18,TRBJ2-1,CASSPLDRGEQFF
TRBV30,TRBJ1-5,CAWSVRGTGGGQPQHF
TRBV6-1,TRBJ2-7,CASSETTVTYEQYF
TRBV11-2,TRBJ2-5,CASRGRVRGHNEQYF
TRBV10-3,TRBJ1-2,CAISESEVGQSQPSNGYTF
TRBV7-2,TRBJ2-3,CASSSRLAGAGTDTQYF
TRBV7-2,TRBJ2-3,CASSQLAGGRADTQYF